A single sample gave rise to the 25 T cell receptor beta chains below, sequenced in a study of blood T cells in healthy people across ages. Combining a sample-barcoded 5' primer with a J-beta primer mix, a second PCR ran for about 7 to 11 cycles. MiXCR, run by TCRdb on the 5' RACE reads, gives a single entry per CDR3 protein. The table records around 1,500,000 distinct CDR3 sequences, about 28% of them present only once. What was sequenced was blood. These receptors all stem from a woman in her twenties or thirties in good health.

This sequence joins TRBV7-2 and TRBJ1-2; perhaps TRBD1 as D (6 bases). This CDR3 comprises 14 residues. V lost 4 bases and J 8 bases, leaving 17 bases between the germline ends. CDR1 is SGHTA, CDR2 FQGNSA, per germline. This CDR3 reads CASSSGQRAAGYTF. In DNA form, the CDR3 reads TGTGCCAGCAGCTCCGGACAGCGGGCAGCCGGCTACACCTTC.

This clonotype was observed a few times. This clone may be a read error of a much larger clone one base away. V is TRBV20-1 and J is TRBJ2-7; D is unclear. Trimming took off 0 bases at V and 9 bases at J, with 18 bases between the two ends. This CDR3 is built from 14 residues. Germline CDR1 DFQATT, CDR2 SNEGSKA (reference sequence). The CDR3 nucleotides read TGCAGTGCTAGAGATTTGGGCTCCGCTGAGGTGCAGTACTTC. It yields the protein CSARDLGSAEVQYF.

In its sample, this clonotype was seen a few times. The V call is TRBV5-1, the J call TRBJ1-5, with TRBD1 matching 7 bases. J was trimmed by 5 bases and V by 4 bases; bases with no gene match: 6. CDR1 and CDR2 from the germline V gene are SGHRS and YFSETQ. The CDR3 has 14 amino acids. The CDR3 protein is CASSPRGIDQPQHF. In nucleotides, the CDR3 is TGCGCCAGCAGCCCCAGGGGGATCGATCAGCCCCAGCATTTT.

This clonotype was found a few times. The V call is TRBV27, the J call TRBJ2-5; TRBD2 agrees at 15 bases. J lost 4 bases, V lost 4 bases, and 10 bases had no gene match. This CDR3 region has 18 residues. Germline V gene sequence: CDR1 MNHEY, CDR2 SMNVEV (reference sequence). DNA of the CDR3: TGTGCCAGCAGTTCGAGTGGACTAGCGGGGGGGACAGGAGAGACCCAGTACTTC. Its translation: CASSSSGLAGGTGETQYF.

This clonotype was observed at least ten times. The CDR3 sequence is CASSRVDNEQFF. In DNA, the CDR3 is TGTGCCAGCTCCCGGGTGGACAATGAGCAGTTCTTC. The genes are TRBV12-3 or TRBV12-4 and TRBJ2-1; D remains ambiguous. V gave up 8 bases and J gave up 5 bases, with 10 bases separating them. CDR3 length: 12 amino acids.

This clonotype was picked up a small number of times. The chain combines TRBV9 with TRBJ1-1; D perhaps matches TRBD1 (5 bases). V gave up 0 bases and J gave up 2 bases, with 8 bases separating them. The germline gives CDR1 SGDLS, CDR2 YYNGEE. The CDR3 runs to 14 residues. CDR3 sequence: CASSVEWGNTEAFF. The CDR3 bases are TGTGCCAGCAGCGTAGAGTGGGGCAACACTGAAGCTTTCTTT.

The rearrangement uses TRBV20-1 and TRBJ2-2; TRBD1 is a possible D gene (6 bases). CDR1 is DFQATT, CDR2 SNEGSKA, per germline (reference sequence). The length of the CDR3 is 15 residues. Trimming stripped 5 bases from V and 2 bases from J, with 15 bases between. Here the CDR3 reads CSAATRTANTGELFF. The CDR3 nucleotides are TGCAGTGCTGCCACCAGGACAGCTAACACCGGGGAGCTGTTTTTT.

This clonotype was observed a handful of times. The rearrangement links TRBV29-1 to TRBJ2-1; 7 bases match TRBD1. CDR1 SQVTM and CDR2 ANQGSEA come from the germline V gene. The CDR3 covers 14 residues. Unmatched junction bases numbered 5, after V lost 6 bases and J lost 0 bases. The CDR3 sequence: CSVGDRSSYNEQFF. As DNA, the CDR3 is TGCAGCGTGGGGGACAGAAGCTCCTACAATGAGCAGTTCTTC.

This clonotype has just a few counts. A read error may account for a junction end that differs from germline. The CDR3 region is CVISDRTGIDEQYF. The CDR3 DNA follows: TGTGTCATCAGTGATAGGACAGGGATCGACGAGCAGTACTTC. The chain couples TRBV10-3 to TRBJ2-5; TRBD1 agrees at 8 bases. With the DNA end fitting TRBJ2-7 better, the J assignment may be wrong. This CDR3 contains 14 residues. The germline CDR1 and CDR2 sequences are ENHRY and SYGVKD.

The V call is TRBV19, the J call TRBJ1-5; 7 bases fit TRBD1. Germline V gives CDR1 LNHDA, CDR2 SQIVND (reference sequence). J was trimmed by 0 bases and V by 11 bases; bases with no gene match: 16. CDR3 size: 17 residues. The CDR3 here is CAGRPGTAIYSNQPQHF. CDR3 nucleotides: TGTGCCGGCCGACCCGGGACAGCCATTTATAGCAATCAGCCCCAGCATTTT.

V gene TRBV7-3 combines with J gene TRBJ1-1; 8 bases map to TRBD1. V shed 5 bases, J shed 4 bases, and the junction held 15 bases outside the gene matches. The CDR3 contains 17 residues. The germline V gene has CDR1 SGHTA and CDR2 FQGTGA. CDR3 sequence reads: CASSANDFRTGSTEAFF. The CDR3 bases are TGTGCCAGCAGCGCCAACGACTTTCGGACAGGGAGCACTGAAGCTTTCTTT. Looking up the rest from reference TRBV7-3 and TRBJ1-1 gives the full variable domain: GAGVSQTPSNKVTEKGKYVELRCDPISGHTALYWYRQSLGQGPEFLIYFQGTGAADDSGLPNDRFFAVRPEGSVSTLKIQRTERGDSAVYLCASSANDFRTGSTEAFFGQGTRLTVV.

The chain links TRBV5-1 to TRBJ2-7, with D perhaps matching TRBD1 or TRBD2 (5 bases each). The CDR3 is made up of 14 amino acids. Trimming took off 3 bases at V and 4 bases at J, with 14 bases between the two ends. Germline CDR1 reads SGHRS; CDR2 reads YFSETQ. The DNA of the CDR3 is TGCGCCAGCAGCTGGGGCGACGGGATATACGAGCAGTACTTC. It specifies CASSWGDGIYEQYF.

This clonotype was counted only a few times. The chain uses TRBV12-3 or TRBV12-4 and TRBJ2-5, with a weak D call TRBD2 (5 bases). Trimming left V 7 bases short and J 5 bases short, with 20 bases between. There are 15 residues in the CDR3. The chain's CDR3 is CASTLQGLSRETQYF. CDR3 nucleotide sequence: TGTGCCAGCACCTTGCAAGGACTCTCAAGGGAGACCCAGTACTTC.

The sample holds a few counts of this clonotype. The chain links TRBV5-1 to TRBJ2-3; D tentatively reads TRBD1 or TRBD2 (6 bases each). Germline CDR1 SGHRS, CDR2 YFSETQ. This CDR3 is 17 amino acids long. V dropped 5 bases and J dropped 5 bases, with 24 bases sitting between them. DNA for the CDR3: TGCGCCAGCAGGGCCCTCGGGGGCAGCTTGGCCGGAGATACGCAGTATTTT. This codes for CASRALGGSLAGDTQYF.

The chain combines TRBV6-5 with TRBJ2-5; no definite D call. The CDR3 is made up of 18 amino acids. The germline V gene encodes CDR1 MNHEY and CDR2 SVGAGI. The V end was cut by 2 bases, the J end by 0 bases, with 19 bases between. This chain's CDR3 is CASSYSPRTGAYQETQYF. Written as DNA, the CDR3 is TGTGCCAGCAGTTACAGCCCGCGGACGGGTGCGTACCAAGAGACCCAGTACTTC.

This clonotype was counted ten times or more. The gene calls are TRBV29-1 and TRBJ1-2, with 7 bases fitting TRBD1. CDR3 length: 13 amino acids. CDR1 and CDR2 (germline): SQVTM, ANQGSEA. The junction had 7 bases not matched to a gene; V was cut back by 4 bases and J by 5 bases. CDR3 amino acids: CSVAPGQQYGYTF. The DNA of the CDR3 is TGCAGCGTTGCACCGGGACAGCAATATGGCTACACCTTC.

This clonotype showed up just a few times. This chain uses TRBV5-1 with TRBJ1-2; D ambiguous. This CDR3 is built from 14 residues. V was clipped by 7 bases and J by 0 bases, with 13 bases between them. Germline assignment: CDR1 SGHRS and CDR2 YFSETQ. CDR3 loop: CASRAGAANYGYTF. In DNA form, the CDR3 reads TGCGCCAGCCGGGCAGGCGCCGCTAACTATGGCTACACCTTC.

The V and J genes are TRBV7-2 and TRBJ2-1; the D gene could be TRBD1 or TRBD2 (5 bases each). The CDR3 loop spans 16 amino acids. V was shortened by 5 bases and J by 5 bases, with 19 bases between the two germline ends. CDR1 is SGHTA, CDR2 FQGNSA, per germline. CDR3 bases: TGTGCCAGCAGCCTAGGCTTGGGACCGGGAAACAATGAGCAGTTCTTC. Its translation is CASSLGLGPGNNEQFF.

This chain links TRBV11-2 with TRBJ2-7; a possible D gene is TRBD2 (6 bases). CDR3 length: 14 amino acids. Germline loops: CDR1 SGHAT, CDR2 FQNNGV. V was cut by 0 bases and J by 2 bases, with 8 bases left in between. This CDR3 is CASSLDWGAYEQYF. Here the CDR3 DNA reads TGTGCCAGCAGCTTAGATTGGGGGGCCTACGAGCAGTACTTC.

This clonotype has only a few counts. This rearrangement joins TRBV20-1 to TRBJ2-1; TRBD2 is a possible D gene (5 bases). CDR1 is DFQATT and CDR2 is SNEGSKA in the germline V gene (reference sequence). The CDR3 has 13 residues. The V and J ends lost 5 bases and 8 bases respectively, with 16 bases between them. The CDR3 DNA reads TGCAGTGCTGGAGGCACTAGTAGGGATGAGCAGTTCTTC. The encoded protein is CSAGGTSRDEQFF.

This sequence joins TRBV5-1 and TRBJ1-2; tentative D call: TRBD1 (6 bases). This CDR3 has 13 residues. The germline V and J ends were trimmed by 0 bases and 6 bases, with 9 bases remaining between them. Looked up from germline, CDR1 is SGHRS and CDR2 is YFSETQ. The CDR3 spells CASSLAEGDGYTF. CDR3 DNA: TGCGCCAGCAGCTTGGCCGAGGGGGATGGCTACACCTTC.

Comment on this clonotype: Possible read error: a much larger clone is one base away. The CDR3 here is CSARGAPSHEQYF. CDR3 nucleotides: TGCAGTGCTAGAGGGGCCCCAAGTCATGAGCAGTACTTC. The chain links TRBV20-1 to TRBJ2-5; no clear D gene. CDR3 length equals 13 residues. V was shortened by 1 base and J by 11 bases, with 17 bases between the two germline ends. Germline assignment: CDR1 DFQATT and CDR2 SNEGSKA (reference sequence).

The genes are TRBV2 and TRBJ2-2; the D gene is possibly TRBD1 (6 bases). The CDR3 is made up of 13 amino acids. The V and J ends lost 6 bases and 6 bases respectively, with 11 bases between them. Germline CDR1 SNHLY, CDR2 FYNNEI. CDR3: CASRQQGAGELFF. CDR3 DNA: TGTGCCAGCAGACAACAGGGTGCCGGGGAGCTGTTTTTT.

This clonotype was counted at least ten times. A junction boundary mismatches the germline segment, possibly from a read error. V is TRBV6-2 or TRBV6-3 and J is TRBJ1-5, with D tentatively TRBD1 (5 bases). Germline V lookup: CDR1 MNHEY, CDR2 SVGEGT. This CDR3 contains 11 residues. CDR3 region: CASGQGQPQHF. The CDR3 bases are TGCGCCAGCGGTCAGGGTCAGCCCCAGCATTTT.

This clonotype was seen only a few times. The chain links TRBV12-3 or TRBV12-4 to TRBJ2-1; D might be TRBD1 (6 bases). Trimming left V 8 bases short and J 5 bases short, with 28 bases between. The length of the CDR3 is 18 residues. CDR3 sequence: CASWTDLKPSVLNNEQFF. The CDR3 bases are TGTGCCAGCTGGACAGACCTTAAACCTAGTGTTTTAAACAATGAGCAGTTCTTC.